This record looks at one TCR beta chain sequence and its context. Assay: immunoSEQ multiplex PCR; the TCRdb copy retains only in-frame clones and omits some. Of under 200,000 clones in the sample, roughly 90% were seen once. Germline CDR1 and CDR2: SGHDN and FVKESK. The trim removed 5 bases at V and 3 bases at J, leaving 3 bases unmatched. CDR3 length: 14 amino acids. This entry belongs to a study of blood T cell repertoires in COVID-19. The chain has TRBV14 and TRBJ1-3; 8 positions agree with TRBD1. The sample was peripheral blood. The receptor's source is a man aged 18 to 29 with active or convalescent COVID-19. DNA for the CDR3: TGTGCCAGCAGCTCCGACAGGGGTGGAAACACCATATATTTT. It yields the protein CASSSDRGGNTIYF.